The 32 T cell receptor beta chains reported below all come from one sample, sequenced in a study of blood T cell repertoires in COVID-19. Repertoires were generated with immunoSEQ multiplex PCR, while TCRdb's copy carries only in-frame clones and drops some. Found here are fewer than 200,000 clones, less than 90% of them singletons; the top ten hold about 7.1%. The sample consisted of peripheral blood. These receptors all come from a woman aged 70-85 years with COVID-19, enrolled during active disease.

CDR3 protein: CASRIQRSRTDTQYF. The CDR3 DNA sequence: TGTGCCAGCAGGATTCAGCGGAGCCGCACAGATACGCAGTATTTT. The chain links TRBV6-5 to TRBJ2-3; maybe TRBD2 (5 bases). In germline, CDR1 is MNHEY, CDR2 SVGAGI. V was pared by 6 bases and J by 1 base, with 14 bases between. The CDR3 is 15 residues long.

In nucleotides, the CDR3 is TGTGCCTGGAGGTTGACTAGCGGGAGAACAGATACGCAGTATTTT. Translating gives CAWRLTSGRTDTQYF. The rearrangement links TRBV30 to TRBJ2-3; TRBD2 agrees at 12 bases. The CDR3 runs 15 residues. Per germline, CDR1 GTSNPN and CDR2 SVGIG (reference sequence). V shed 3 bases and J 3 bases; nucleotides not matched to a gene: 4.

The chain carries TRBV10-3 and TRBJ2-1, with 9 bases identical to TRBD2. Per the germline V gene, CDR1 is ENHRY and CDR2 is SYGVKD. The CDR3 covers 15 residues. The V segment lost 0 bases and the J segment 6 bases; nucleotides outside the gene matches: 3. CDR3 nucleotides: TGTGCCATCAGTGAGTCGCGGGAGGGCCTCAATGAGCAGTTCTTC. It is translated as CAISESREGLNEQFF.

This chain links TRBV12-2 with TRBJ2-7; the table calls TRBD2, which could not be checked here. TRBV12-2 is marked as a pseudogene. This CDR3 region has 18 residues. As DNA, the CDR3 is TGTGCAAGTCGCTTAACCGGGTCGGGAGGGCCGGTGGGTAGAGAGCAGTACTTC. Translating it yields CASRLTGSGGPVGREQYF.

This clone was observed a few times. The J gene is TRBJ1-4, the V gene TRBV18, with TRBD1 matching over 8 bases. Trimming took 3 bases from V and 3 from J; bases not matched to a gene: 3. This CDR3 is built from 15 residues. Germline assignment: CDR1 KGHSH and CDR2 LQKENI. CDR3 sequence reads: CASSPPGGSNEKLFF. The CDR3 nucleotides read TGTGCCAGCTCACCCCCAGGGGGCTCTAATGAAAAACTGTTTTTT.

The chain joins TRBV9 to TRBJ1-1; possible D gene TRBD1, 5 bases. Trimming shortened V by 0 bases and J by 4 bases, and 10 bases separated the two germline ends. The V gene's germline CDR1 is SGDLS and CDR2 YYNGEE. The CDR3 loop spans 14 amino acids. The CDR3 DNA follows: TGTGCCAGCAGCGTAGGGGGGGATGGCACTGAAGCTTTCTTT. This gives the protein CASSVGGDGTEAFF.

In DNA form, the CDR3 reads TGCGCCAGCAGCTTGGATGGGCTCCTGAATGAGCAGTTCTTC. Translated, it gives CASSLDGLLNEQFF. The chain combines TRBV5-1 with TRBJ2-1; D gene unclear. Trimming cost V 0 bases and J 7 bases, with 11 bases left between them. The CDR3 spans 14 residues. CDR1 is SGHRS, CDR2 YFSETQ, per germline.

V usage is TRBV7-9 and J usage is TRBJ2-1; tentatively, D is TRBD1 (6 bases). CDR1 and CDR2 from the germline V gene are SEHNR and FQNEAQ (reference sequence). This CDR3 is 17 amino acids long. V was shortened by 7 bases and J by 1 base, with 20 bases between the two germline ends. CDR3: CASNAWGRGHSYNEQFF. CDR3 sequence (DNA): TGTGCCAGCAATGCCTGGGGCAGGGGACATTCCTACAATGAGCAGTTCTTC.

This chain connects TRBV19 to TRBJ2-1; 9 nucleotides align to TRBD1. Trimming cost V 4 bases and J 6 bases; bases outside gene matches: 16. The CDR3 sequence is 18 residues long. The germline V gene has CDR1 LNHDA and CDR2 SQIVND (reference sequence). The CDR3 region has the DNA TGTGCCAGTAGTACCACGGACAGGGGAAGTATCAATAGCAATGAGCAGTTCTTC. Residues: CASSTTDRGSINSNEQFF.

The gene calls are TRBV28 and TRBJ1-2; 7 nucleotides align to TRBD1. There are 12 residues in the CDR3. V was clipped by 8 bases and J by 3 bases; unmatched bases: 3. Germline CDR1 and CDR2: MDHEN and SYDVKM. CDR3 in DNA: TGTGCCAGCGGACAGGTTGACTATGGCTACACCTTC. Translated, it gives CASGQVDYGYTF.

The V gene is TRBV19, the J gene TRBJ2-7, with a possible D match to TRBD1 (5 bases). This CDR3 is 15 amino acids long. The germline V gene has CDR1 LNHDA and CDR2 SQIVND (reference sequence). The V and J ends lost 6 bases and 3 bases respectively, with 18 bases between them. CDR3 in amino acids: CASSPPDRRGYEQYF. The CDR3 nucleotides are TGTGCCAGTAGCCCACCCGACAGAAGGGGCTACGAGCAGTACTTC.

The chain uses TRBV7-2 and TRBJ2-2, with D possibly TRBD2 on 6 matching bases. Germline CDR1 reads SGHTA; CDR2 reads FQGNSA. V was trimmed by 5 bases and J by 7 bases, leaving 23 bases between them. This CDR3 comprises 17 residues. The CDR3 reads CASSPLGGIRTGGELFF. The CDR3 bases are TGTGCCAGCAGCCCCCTCGGGGGAATTCGAACAGGCGGGGAGCTGTTTTTT.

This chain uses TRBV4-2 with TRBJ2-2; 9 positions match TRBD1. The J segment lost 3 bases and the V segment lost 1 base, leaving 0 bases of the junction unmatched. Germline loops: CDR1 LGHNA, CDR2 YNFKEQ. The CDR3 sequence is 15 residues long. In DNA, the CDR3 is TGTGCCAGCAGCCAAGGGACAGGGGACACCGGGGAGCTGTTTTTT. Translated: CASSQGTGDTGELFF.

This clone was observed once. The CDR3 DNA reads as TGTGCCAGCAAAGACAGGGGGAAAGCTTTCTTT. It is translated as CASKDRGKAFF. This chain joins TRBV18 and TRBJ1-1; the match to TRBD1 covers 9 bases. CDR3 length: 11 amino acids. CDR1 and CDR2 (germline): KGHSH, LQKENI. Germline trimming cut 8 bases from V and 9 bases from J; bases unmatched to any gene: 4.

This CDR3 is CASTNPGHTPDTGELFF. The CDR3 DNA sequence: TGTGCCAGCACTAATCCGGGACATACTCCGGACACCGGGGAGCTGTTTTTT. The V and J genes are TRBV9 and TRBJ2-2; the D gene is possibly TRBD1 (6 bases). Germline-derived CDR1 and CDR2 are SGDLS and YYNGEE. V lost 6 bases to trimming and J lost 3 bases, with 21 bases between them. The CDR3 runs to 17 residues.

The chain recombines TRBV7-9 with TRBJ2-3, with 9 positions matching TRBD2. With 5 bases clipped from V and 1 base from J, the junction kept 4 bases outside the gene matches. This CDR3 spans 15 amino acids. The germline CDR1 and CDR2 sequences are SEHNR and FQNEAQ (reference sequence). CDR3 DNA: TGTGCCAGCAGCCGATGGACTAGCGGCACAGATACGCAGTATTTT. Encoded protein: CASSRWTSGTDTQYF.

CDR3 in DNA: TGTGCCACAACCAGACAGGGCAGCGGGGAGCTGTTTTTT. This codes for CATTRQGSGELFF. This chain uses TRBV19 with TRBJ2-2; 7 bases are a match to TRBD1. Germline CDR1 is LNHDA and CDR2 is SQIVND (reference sequence). CDR3 length: 13 residues. After removal of 10 bases from V and 7 bases from J, the junction contained 9 bases not matched to a gene.

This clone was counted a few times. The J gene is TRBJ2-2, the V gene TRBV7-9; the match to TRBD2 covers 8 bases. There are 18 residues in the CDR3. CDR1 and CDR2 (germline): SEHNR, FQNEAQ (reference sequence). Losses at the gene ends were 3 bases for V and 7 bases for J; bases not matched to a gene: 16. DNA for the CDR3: TGTGCCAGCAGCTTCCTCCCTTCGATAGCGGGGAGGGGCGGGGAGCTGTTTTTT. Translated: CASSFLPSIAGRGGELFF.

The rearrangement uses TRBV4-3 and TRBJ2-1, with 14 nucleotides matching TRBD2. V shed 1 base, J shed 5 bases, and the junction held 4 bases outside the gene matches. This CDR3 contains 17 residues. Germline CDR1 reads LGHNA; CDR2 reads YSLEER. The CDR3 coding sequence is TGCGCCAGCAGCCAAGGACTAGCGGGAGGGAGAAACAATGAGCAGTTCTTC. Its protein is CASSQGLAGGRNNEQFF.

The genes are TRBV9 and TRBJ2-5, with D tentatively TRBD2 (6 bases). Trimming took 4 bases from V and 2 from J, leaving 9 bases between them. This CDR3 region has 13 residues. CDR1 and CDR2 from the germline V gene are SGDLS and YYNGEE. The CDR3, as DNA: TGTGCCAGCAGCCAAGGAGGGCAAGAGACCCAGTACTTC. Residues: CASSQGGQETQYF.

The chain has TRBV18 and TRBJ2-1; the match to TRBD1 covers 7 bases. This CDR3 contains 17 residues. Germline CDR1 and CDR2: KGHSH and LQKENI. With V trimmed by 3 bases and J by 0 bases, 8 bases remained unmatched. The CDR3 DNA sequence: TGTGCCAGCTCACCGGGACAGTCGCTTAGCTCCTACAATGAGCAGTTCTTC. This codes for CASSPGQSLSSYNEQFF.

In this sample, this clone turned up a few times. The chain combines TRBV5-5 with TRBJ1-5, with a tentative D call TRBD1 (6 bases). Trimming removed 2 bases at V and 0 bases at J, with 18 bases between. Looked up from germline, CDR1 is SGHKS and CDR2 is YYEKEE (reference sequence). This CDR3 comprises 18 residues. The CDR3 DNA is TGTGCCAGCAGCTTACGGCAGGGGCCGTTGAATAGCAATCAGCCCCAGCATTTT. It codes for CASSLRQGPLNSNQPQHF.

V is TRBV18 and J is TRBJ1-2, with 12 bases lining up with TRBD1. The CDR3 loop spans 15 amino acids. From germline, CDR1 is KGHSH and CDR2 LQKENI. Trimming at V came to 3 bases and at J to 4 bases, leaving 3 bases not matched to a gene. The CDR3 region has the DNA TGTGCCAGCTCACCGGGACAGGGGGCTGGCTATGGCTACACCTTC. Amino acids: CASSPGQGAGYGYTF.

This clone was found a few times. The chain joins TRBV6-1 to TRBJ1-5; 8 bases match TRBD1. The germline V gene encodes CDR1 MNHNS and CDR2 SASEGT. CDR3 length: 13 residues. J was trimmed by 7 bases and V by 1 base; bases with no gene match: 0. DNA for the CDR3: TGTGCCAGCAGTGAAGGACAGGGGCAGCCCCAGCATTTT. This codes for CASSEGQGQPQHF.

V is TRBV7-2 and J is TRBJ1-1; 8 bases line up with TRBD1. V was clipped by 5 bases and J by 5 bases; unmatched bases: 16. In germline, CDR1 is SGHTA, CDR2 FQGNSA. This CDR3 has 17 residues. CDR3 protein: CASSAWREQGVGTEAFF. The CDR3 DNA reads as TGTGCCAGCAGCGCGTGGAGAGAACAGGGGGTAGGAACTGAAGCTTTCTTT.

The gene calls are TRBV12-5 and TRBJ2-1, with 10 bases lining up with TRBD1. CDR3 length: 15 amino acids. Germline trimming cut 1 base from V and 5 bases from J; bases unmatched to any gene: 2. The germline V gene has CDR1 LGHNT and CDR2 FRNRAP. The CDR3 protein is CASGLAGQGNNEQFF. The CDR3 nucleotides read TGTGCTAGTGGTTTGGCGGGACAGGGGAACAATGAGCAGTTCTTC.

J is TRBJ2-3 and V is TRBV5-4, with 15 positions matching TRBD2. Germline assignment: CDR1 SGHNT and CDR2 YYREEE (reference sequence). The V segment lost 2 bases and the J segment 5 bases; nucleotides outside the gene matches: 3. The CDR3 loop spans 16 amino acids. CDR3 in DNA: TGTGCCAGCAGCTTTCGGACTAGCGGGAGGGGAGATACGCAGTATTTT. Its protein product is CASSFRTSGRGDTQYF.

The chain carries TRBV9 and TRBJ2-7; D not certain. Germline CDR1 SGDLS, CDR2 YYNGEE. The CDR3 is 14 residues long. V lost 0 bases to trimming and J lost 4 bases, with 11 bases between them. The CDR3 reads CASSVEQLTYEQYF. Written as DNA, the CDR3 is TGTGCCAGCAGCGTAGAACAGTTGACGTACGAGCAGTACTTC. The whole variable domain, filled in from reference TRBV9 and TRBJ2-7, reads DSGVTQTPKHLITATGQRVTLRCSPRSGDLSVYWYQQSLDQGLQFLIQYYNGEERAKGNILERFSAQQFPDLHSELNLSSLELGDSALYFCASSVEQLTYEQYFGPGTRLTVT.

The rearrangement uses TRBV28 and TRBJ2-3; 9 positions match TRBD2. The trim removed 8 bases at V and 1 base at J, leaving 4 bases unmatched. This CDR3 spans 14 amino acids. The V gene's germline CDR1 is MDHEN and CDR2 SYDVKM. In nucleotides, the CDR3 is TGTGCCAGCCGGGCGGGAGGGGGCACAGATACGCAGTATTTT. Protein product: CASRAGGGTDTQYF.

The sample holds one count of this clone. The CDR3 sequence: CASSKSCLGQGAYEQYF. CDR3 DNA: TGTGCCAGCAGCAAATCGTGTCTAGGGCAGGGGGCGTACGAGCAGTACTTC. This rearrangement joins TRBV21-1 to TRBJ2-7; the DNA was not used to check the table's D call, TRBD1. TRBV21-1 counts as a pseudogene. This CDR3 comprises 17 residues.

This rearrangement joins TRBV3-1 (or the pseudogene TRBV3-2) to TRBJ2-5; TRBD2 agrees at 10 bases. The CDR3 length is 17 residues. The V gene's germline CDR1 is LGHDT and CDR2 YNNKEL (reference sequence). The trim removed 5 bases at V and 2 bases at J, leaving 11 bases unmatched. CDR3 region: CASSEPWALAGQETQYF. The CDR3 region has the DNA TGTGCCAGCAGCGAACCCTGGGCACTAGCGGGACAAGAGACCCAGTACTTC.

Here the CDR3 DNA reads TGTGCCAGCACCTCCGGGACTAGCGGGAGTTGGACGCAGTATTTT. Translated, it gives CASTSGTSGSWTQYF. This chain connects TRBV6-5 to TRBJ2-3, with 14 positions matching TRBD2. This CDR3 comprises 15 residues. Germline loops: CDR1 MNHEY, CDR2 SVGAGI. The trim removed 7 bases at V and 9 bases at J, leaving 9 bases unmatched.